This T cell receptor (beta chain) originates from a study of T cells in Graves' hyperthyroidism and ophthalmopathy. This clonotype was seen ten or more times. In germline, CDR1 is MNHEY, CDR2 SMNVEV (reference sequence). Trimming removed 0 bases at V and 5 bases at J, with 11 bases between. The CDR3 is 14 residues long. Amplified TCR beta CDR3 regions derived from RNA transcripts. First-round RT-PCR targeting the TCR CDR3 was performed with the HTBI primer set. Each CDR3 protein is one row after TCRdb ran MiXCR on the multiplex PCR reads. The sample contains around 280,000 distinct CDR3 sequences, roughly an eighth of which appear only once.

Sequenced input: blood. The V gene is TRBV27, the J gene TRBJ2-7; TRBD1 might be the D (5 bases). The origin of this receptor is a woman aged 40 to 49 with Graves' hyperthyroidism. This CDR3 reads CASSLSRGNDEQYF. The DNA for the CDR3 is TGTGCCAGCAGTTTATCTAGGGGTAATGACGAGCAGTACTTC.